This T cell receptor beta chain was found in a study of shared clonotypes between healthy human individuals. This CDR3 contains 13 residues. With 2 bases removed from V and 1 base from J, the gap between germline ends came to 6 bases. Germline-derived CDR1 and CDR2 are MNHEY and SVGAGI. Several immunoSEQ plates received, in even portions, the genomic DNA of each subset. In the original analysis: ImmunoSEQ only sent back junction sequences with no quality scores, so filtering was done differently. Sequencing used immunoSEQ multiplex PCR; TCRdb keeps in-frame clones, though not all of them. The V and J calls and clone size are taken from that table; D and trimming were inferred from the DNA. The table lists fewer than 800,000 clones, about 90% of them singletons. This clone was seen only a few times. Other DNA variants within this sample encode the same CDR3. Only CD45RO-negative cells positively selected for CCR7 counted as naive CD8 cells, so terminally differentiated effector memory CD45RA+ cells were excluded.

The chain joins TRBV6-5 to TRBJ2-7; D might be TRBD1 (5 bases). The source of this sequence is a man aged 30-40 years in good health. The sequenced material came from naive CD8+ T cells sorted from blood. The CDR3 sequence: CASSYQGSYEQYF. The CDR3 DNA reads as TGTGCCAGCAGTTACCAGGGATCCTACGAGCAGTACTTC.